This section outlines one T cell receptor (beta chain) sequence together with its context. This clone was seen only a few times. Its antigen remains undetermined. No base quality values were provided; no much bigger clone lies one nucleotide off. CDR1 and CDR2 were assigned from the germline V gene as SGDLS and YYNGEE. For this chain, trimming is 7 bases at the V end and 4 bases at the J end, and the number of junction bases without a gene match is 19. Its CDR3 holds 18 amino acids, cysteine through phenylalanine. The read is trimmed to its CDR3 DNA, 54 bases read in frame from base 1. The cohort consisted of 650 to 850 healthy bone marrow donors. At the time of sampling, all cohort members were nominally healthy, though unrecorded immune exposures were likely present. The donor tested CMV seropositive and was one of the 289 seropositive cohort members. Each donor provided a peripheral blood sample, and peripheral blood mononuclear cells were used for TCR beta sequencing. The Qiagen DNeasy Blood Extraction Kit was used to extract genomic DNA from the blood cell samples.

The sample originates from a study of cytomegalovirus exposure and HLA in healthy donors listed by TCRdb under 2017. For the study in its entirety: In an earlier analysis of several hundred of the donors, around 300 Gb of sequence data and 90 million to 130 million unique TCR beta sequences from 150 million to 200 million T cells were reported. About 300 gigabases of sequencing data and approximately 84 million unique TCR sequences were included in an early release covering roughly 600 HLA-typed donors. Of the 398 genotyped donors, about 80% fell in the genetic ancestry cluster associated with self-reported Caucasian donors. The study aimed to test whether signatures of past pathogen exposure could be identified by cataloging public T cell receptors. Using immunosequencing, the study profiled T cell repertoires from around 670 subjects and related those repertoires to cytomegalovirus serostatus. Along with the approximately 670-subject first cohort, a separate validation cohort of 120 different subjects was used. To predict cytomegalovirus infection status, the study brought together high-throughput TCR immunosequencing, statistical association of individual TCRs with disease status, and machine learning. In a later analysis, previously published TCR beta repertoires from more than 500 donors were re-analyzed and high-resolution HLA genotyping was added so that TCR occurrence patterns could be studied. Rather than drawing on any new phenotypic data, the later analysis identified candidate immune exposures from TCR beta sequences and the way those sequences occurred across donors. An earlier analysis of approximately 640 of the donors applied high-throughput TCR beta sequencing to assess whether each TCR beta V gene segment acted as functional or pseudogenic. Donor age, sex, ethnicity and CMV serostatus were collected together with the repertoire data. Genome-wide SNP genotypes for about 55% of the roughly 670 donors were used in a later genetic analysis, which treated that subset as a discovery cohort. All discovery cohort repertoires had been generated on a single sequencing platform. Both class I and class II loci were covered by HLA typing, at four-digit resolution. Typing coverage varied by locus: roughly 629-640 donors for A, B, C, DRB1 and DQB1; 522 for DQA1; some 610 for DPA1; 450 to 480 for DPB1. About five DR-DQ haplotypes were treated as single units for association and clustering because of strong linkage in the cohort. Among about 390 genotyped donors of the cohort, an average of 235,054 unique TCR beta nucleotide sequences were sequenced per donor, roughly 20% of them non-productive.

On the study overall, not on this receptor specifically: Most TCR sequences were seen in very few donors, while some public TCRs were found in many individuals. A later genetic analysis associated a missense DCLRE1C variant with V-gene and J-gene trimming of TCR beta chains, and an independent cohort replicated the association. Only TCR beta chains were sequenced in this cohort, and the absence of alpha or paired-chain data limited detectable features. A later analysis found that TCR association rates varied across HLA loci, with DRB1 alleles showing the most associated TCRs and HLA-C alleles the fewest. Strong co-occurrence of HLA alleles, especially DR and DQ, made assigning TCR associations to individual alleles difficult. A further reported finding was that TCR beta sequences accurately predicted the HLA-A and HLA-B alleles for most subjects in the first cohort. In vitro tests confirmed that a few of the cytomegalovirus-associated TCR beta chains recognize cytomegalovirus antigens. Because counts were too low, roughly 17 rarely observed V segments, including chromosome 9 orphons, were left out of the earlier analysis of a few hundred of the donors. In a later analysis, most CMV-associated TCR beta chains were found to appear HLA-restricted, with HLA associations seemingly driven largely by CMV exposure. A cluster of highly shared sequence variants was judged likely to represent a technical artifact of the sequencing pipeline. The authors suggested that the approach could potentially be extended to other disease states and immunological phenotypes. CMV serostatus was the only immune exposure information available for the cohort. Sequencing depth was assumed to be roughly uniform across donors in the presence/absence analyses, though that assumption may not hold. A later analysis found that HLA-associated TCR beta chains were more clonally expanded and had lower generation probabilities than equally common non-associated chains. Broadly in line with IMGT annotations, most TCR beta V segments showed up in productive rearrangements about 87% or about 30% of the time in an earlier analysis of 587 of the donors. A later analysis associated some 17,000 TCR beta sequences with specific HLA alleles at a false discovery rate of 0.05. Linkage disequilibrium might explain the correlated functional status among segregating V segments, but an unknown experimental factor could not be ruled out. A total of roughly 160 TCR beta chains were listed by the study as associated with cytomegalovirus. The classifier was reported to diagnose cytomegalovirus status with high specificity and sensitivity in both the original cohort and the validation cohort. According to a later genetic analysis, donors in an Asian-associated ancestry cluster had fewer N-insertions in productive TCRs than the approximately 670-donor mean. In a later analysis, several top co-occurrence clusters were reported to appear linked to parvovirus B19, influenza, CMV and Epstein-Barr virus. Because the 87-base-pair reads could not distinguish some IMGT-functional V segments, including TRBV6-2 and TRBV6-3, those segments were excluded. HLA typing was unavailable for some donors at each locus, so association tests used only the typed subset.

The library was built by means of the immunoSEQ multiplex PCR assay. For the multiplex PCR, a mixture combining 60 forward primers for TCR Vbeta segments and 13 reverse primers for TCR Jbeta segments was used. The CDR3 region of rearranged TCR beta genes was amplified from genomic DNA by a multiplex PCR assay. On the Illumina HiSeq System, the amplified TCR beta libraries were sequenced as 87-base-pair reads. The paper's data handling went like this. A later analysis counted approximately 76 million unique TCR beta chains across the 700 or so repertoires, and around 9.9 million of these chains were shared by at least two donors. A nearest-neighbor algorithm error-corrected the raw reads and collapsed the reads into unique sequences, merging closely related sequences to remove PCR and sequencing errors. CDR3 sequences were aligned to IMGT reference sequences to assign V, D and J gene segments. For a sequence to be retained, at least a six-nucleotide match to both a V gene segment and a J gene segment was required. A rearrangement counted as productive if the CDR3 had no stop codons and remained in frame with V and J, and every other rearrangement counted as non-productive. CDR3 was defined by IMGT convention, running from the second conserved V-encoded cysteine to the conserved J-encoded phenylalanine. The earlier analysis of about 640 of the donors excluded any sequence lacking an unambiguous match to a single V gene segment. In an earlier analysis of 450 to 750 of the donors, a V segment was called functional when productive rearrangements were above 56.7%, and segregating when the standard deviation between donors exceeded 5%. A statistical classification framework was built for diagnosing cytomegalovirus status from the catalog of TCR beta chain sequences. In a later analysis, TCR nucleotide sequences were compared against IMGT/GENE-DB human TR gene sequences so that V and J genes could be assigned. A later analysis assigned CDR3 sequences and most-parsimonious VDJ recombination scenarios with the TCRdist pipeline. In a later analysis, every TCR beta chain was defined by the combination of its CDR3 amino acid sequence and its V-gene family, and reads without a unique V-gene family were dropped. To address suspected cross-contamination and a sequencing artifact, a later analysis removed a few hundred highly shared, low-generation-probability nucleotide sequences. In a later analysis, a clonal expansion index for each public chain was calculated from normalized within-repertoire ranks of inferred template counts. A later analysis computed generation probabilities with a VDJ recombination model fitted to out-of-frame rearrangements, and checked the results against IGoR. In a later analysis, hypergeometric tests were used to score TCR-TCR, TCR-HLA and TCR-CMV co-occurrence, with a repertoire-size bias correction applied to TCR pairs. To estimate false discovery rates, a later analysis permuted the HLA or CMV assignments 20 times. A later analysis grouped co-occurring TCRs with DBSCAN, adding TCRdist sequence similarity when clustering within HLA-allele-positive subsets. Co-occurrence clustering excluded repertoires with fewer than 30,000 or more than 120,000 public chains, plus five with anomalous nucleotide sharing. Imported from immuneACCESS, the table was reduced by TCRdb to in-frame sequences with V and J called. These copies leave out some clones; in studies compared against another copy, an unresolved V gene accounts for under half, and the cause of the remainder is not known. The DNA gave D and trimming, while V, J and clone size come from that table. A total of 180,000 or so clones appear in this sample, about 9% of them only once. 1% to 1.5% of the sample is in the top ten clones.

The specimen was PBMCs. The chain couples TRBV9 to TRBJ2-2; TRBD2 fits 7 bases in the junction. The receptor was isolated from a woman in her twenties or thirties in good health and CMV-seropositive. The nucleotide sequence reads TGTGCCAGCCAAGTCAGGGAAGGAGAGCGGGATGGCACCGGGGAGCTGTTTTTT. Its product reads: CASQVREGERDGTGELFF.